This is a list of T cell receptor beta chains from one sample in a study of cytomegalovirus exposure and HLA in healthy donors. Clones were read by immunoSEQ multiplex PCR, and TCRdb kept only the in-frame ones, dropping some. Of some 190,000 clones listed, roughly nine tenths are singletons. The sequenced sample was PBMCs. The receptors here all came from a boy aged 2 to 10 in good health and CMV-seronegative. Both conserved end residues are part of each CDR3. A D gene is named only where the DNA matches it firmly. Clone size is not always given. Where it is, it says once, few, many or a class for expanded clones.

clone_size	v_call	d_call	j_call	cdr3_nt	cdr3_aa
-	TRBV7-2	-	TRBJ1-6	TGTGCCAGCAGCTTAGCGACAGCGATGAATTCACCCCTCCACTTT	CASSLATAMNSPLHF
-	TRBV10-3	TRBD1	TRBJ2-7	TGTGCCATGGGACAGGGGGTCCACGAGCAGTACTTC	CAMGQGVHEQYF
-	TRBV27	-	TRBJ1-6	TGTGCCAGCAGTACCATCGGTTCACCCCTCCACTTT	CASSTIGSPLHF
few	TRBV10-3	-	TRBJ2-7	TGTGCCATCAGTGAGTCGAGGGGGACCAGTCCCTACGAGCAGTACTTC	CAISESRGTSPYEQYF
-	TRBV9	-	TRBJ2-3	TGTGCCAGCAGCCCGGAGGGGGGGGGAACCACAGATACGCAGTATTTT	CASSPEGGGTTDTQYF
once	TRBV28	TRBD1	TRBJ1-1	TGTGCCAGCAGTCTTTCGACAGGGGAAGGCACTGAAGCTTTCTTT	CASSLSTGEGTEAFF
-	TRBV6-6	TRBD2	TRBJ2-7	TGTGCCAGCAGTTATAAGCGGGAGGCGGGGGACGAGCAGTACTTC	CASSYKREAGDEQYF
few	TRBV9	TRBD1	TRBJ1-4	TGTGCCAGCAGCGGACGGGACAGGGGGCATGAAAAACTGTTTTTT	CASSGRDRGHEKLFF
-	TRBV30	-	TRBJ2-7	TGTGCTACATGGGGGGGCCCTCACACGGGGGAGCAGTACTTC	CATWGGPHTGEQYF
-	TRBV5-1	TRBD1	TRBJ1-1	TGCGCCAGCAGCTTGGCCGGGACAGGGAGTCGGAACACTGAAGCTTTCTTT	CASSLAGTGSRNTEAFF
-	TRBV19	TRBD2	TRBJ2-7	TGTGCCAGCCAGGGACTACTTTCGTGGGAGCAGTACTTC	CASQGLLSWEQYF
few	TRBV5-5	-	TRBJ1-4	TGTGCCAGCAGCTTGGGGACAGCTGGAAATGAAAAACTGTTTTTT	CASSLGTAGNEKLFF
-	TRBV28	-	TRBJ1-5	TGTGCCAGCAGTGAGGGTGGCCAGCCCCAGCATTTT	CASSEGGQPQHF
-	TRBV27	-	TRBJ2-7	TGTGCCAGCAGTTTGAGGGTGGAGGGTCCCTACGAGCAGTACTTC	CASSLRVEGPYEQYF
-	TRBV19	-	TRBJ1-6	TGTGCCAGTGGGAGGGGGGCCAAATCACCCCTCCACTTT	CASGRGAKSPLHF
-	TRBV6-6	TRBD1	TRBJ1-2	TGTGCCAGCAGTATACCCCGGGACAGGGCGCCCTATGGCTACACCTTC	CASSIPRDRAPYGYTF
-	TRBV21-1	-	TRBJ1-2	TGTGCCAGCAGCAACTCTGGCCGGGTAGCTAACTATGGCTACACCTTC	CASSNSGRVANYGYTF
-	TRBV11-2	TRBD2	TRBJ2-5	TGTGCCAGCAGCTTGGTAGCGGGGGCACAAGAGACCCAGTACTTC	CASSLVAGAQETQYF
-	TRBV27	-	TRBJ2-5	TGTGCCAGCAGCCTAACGTCAATTCCGGAGACCCAGTACTTC	CASSLTSIPETQYF
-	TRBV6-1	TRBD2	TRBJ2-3	TGTGCCAGCAGGTCTAGCGGGGGCACAGATACGCAGTATTTT	CASRSSGGTDTQYF
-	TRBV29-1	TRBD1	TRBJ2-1	TGCAGCGTTGAAGGGGGACAGGTTGGCTACAATGAGCAGTTCTTC	CSVEGGQVGYNEQFF
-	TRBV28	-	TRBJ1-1	TGTGCCAGCGGGGGCGTGAACACTGAAGCTTTCTTT	CASGGVNTEAFF
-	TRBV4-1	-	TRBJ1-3	TGCGCCAGCAGCCCCTCGTCGTCGGGAAACACCATATATTTT	CASSPSSSGNTIYF
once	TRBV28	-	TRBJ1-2	TGTGCCAGCAGCTTCCCTCGAAAACAGAACTATGGCTACACCTTC	CASSFPRKQNYGYTF
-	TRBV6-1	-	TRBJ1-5	TGTGCCAGCAGTGAACAAGAGATGAATCAGCCCCAGCATTTT	CASSEQEMNQPQHF
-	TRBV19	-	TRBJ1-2	TGTGCCAGTAGCCCTTCGACAATCAGGACAGCTAACTATGGCTACACCTTC	CASSPSTIRTANYGYTF
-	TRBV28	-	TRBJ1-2	TGTGCCAGCAGTTTCTTGAGCGGTTCCTATGGCTACACCTTC	CASSFLSGSYGYTF
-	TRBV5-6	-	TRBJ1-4	TGTGCCAGCTCCCTAGGGGGGGGAAAACGCGAAAAACTGTTTTTT	CASSLGGGKREKLFF
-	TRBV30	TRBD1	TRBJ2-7	TGTGCCTGGAGTGTACAGAGGGTTTACGGGACAGGGGGCGACGAGCAGTACTTC	CAWSVQRVYGTGGDEQYF
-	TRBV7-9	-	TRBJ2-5	TGTGCCAGCAGCTTATTGAGTGGAGAGACCCAGTACTTC	CASSLLSGETQYF
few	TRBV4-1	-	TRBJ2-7	TGCGCCAGCAGCCAAGACACTAACTCCTACGAGCAGTACTTC	CASSQDTNSYEQYF
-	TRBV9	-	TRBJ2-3	TGTGCCAGCAGCCCAAGGACTAGCACAGATACGCAGTATTTT	CASSPRTSTDTQYF
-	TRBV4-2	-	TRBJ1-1	TGTGCCAGCAGCCTGGCAGGGTGGTACACTGAAGCTTTCTTT	CASSLAGWYTEAFF
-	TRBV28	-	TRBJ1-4	TGTGCCAGCAGTTTACGCCTCGGGACTCCGGGCGAAAAACTGTTTTTT	CASSLRLGTPGEKLFF
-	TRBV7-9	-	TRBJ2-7	TGTTCCAGCAGCCCGCCAGAGGTGGGCGAGCAGTACTTC	CSSSPPEVGEQYF
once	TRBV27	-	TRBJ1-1	TGTGCCAGCGGACCGGGACTTAACACTGAAGCTTTCTTT	CASGPGLNTEAFF
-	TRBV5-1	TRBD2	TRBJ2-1	TGCGCCAGCCACTTAGCGGGAGGGCCCAATGAGCAGTTCTTC	CASHLAGGPNEQFF
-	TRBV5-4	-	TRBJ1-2	TGTGCCACCCGGACGGGAGATGGCTACACCTTC	CATRTGDGYTF
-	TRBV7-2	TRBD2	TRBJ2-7	TGTGCCAGCAGCCCAAGGTGGGCCGGAAGCGGGAGCTCCTACGAGCAGTACTTC	CASSPRWAGSGSSYEQYF
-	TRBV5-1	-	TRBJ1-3	TGCGCCAGCAGCGCGGGTGGGTTTTCTGGAAACACCATATATTTT	CASSAGGFSGNTIYF
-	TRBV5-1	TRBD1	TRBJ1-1	TGCGCCAGCAGCTTTTCTGGACAGGCCTACGATGACACTGAAGCTTTCTTT	CASSFSGQAYDDTEAFF
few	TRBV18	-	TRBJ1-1	TGTGCCAGCTCACCAACCGCGTTAGCTTTCTTT	CASSPTALAFF
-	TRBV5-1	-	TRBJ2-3	TGCGCCAGCAGCTTGGGTCTAGGCACAGATACGCAGTATTTT	CASSLGLGTDTQYF
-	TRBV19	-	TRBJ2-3	TGTGCCACAAAAGAAGGGGACACAGATACGCAGTATTTT	CATKEGDTDTQYF
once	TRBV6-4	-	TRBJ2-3	TGTGCCAGCAGTGATGTTTGGGCGCCCAAGAGCACAGATACGCAGTATTTT	CASSDVWAPKSTDTQYF
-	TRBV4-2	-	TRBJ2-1	TGTGCCAGCAGCCAAAGAACCACCGGGACTCCCCAGTACAATGAGCAGTTCTTC	CASSQRTTGTPQYNEQFF
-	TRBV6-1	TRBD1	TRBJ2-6	TGTGCCAGCAGTGTAACAGGGGAAGGGGCCAACGTCCTGACTTTC	CASSVTGEGANVLTF
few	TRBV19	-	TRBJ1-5	TGTGCCAGTAGTATAGTGGGGGCACAGCAGCCCCAGCATTTT	CASSIVGAQQPQHF
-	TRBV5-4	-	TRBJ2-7	TGTGCCAGCAGCTTGGGTGGGGGGTTGTCCTACGAGCAGTACTTC	CASSLGGGLSYEQYF
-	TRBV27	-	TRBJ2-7	TGTGCCAGCAGCCCCCCAGGAAGGTTCTCCTACGAGCAGTACTTC	CASSPPGRFSYEQYF
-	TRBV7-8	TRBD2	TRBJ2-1	TGTGCCAGCAGCAGGTCGGGACTAGCCGACGTGTCCTACAATGAGCAGTTCTTC	CASSRSGLADVSYNEQFF
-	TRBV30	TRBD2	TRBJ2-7	TGTGCCTGCACCGGGACTAGTCGATACGAGCAGTACTTC	CACTGTSRYEQYF
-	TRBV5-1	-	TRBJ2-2	TGCGCCAGCAGCTTGGTGTCAGGGGGGACCGCCGGGGAGCTGTTTTTT	CASSLVSGGTAGELFF